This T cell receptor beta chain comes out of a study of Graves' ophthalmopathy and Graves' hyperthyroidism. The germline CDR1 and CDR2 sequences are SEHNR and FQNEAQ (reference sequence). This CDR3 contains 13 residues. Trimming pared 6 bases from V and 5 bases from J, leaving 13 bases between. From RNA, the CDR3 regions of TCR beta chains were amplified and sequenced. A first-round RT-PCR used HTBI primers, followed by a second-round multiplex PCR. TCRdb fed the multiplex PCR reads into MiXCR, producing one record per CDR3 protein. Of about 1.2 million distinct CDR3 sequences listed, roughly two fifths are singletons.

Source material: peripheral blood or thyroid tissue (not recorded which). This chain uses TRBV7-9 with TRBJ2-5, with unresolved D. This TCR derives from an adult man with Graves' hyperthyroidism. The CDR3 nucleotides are TGTGCCAGCAGTTTTGCCCCCGTGGAGACCCAGTACTTC. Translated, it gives CASSFAPVETQYF.